Shown below are 25 T cell receptor beta chains from a single sample sequenced in a study of blood T cell repertoires in COVID-19. Sequenced by immunoSEQ multiplex PCR; TCRdb stores in-frame clones only, minus some. The sample yields 300,000 to 400,000 clones, approximately 91% seen once. The specimen sequenced was PBMCs or T cells enriched from blood (not recorded which). These receptors were collected from a man between 60 and 75 years old who had recovered from COVID-19.

The chain uses TRBV7-9 and TRBJ1-4, with TRBD1 as a possible D gene (6 bases). Germline V gene sequence: CDR1 SEHNR, CDR2 FQNEAQ (reference sequence). The V and J ends lost 7 bases and 8 bases respectively, with 20 bases between them. The CDR3 consists of 15 residues. Here the CDR3 DNA reads TGTGCCAGCACCTCCATGGGGGGGGCAGAGGAAAAACTGTTTTTT. As protein: CASTSMGGAEEKLFF.

The chain has TRBV4-3 and TRBJ1-3; D is perhaps TRBD1 (6 bases). Trimming pared 0 bases from V and 0 bases from J, leaving 9 bases between. From germline, CDR1 is LGHNA and CDR2 YSLEER. This CDR3 is built from 16 residues. The CDR3: CASSQDLRGSGNTIYF. CDR3 coding DNA: TGCGCCAGCAGCCAAGATCTCAGGGGCTCTGGAAACACCATATATTTT.

V is TRBV5-1 and J is TRBJ1-1, with TRBD1 matching 10 bases. J gave up 6 bases and V 4 bases, and 9 bases lay outside the gene matches. CDR3 size: 15 residues. Germline V gene data show CDR1 as SGHRS and CDR2 as YFSETQ. CDR3: CASSGQGDGRPEAFF. In DNA, the CDR3 is TGCGCCAGCAGCGGACAGGGGGATGGACGCCCTGAAGCTTTCTTT.

The J gene is TRBJ2-3, the V gene TRBV18; maybe TRBD2 (5 bases). CDR3 length: 13 residues. Between the trimmed V and J ends, which lost 0 bases and 6 bases, there was a span of 7 bases. The germline V gene has CDR1 KGHSH and CDR2 LQKENI. In nucleotides, the CDR3 is TGTGCCAGCTCACCACCGGGAGTTGATACGCAGTATTTT. This sequence encodes CASSPPGVDTQYF.

The rearrangement links TRBV7-9 to TRBJ1-4, with a weak D call TRBD1 (6 bases). Germline-derived CDR1 and CDR2 are SEHNR and FQNEAQ (reference sequence). Trimming removed 4 bases from V and 4 bases from J, with 13 bases in between. The CDR3 has 15 amino acids. The CDR3 loop is CASSSGQTYNEKLFF. CDR3 DNA sequence: TGTGCCAGCAGCTCCGGACAGACTTATAATGAAAAACTGTTTTTT.

This chain joins TRBV9 and TRBJ1-1; D possibly corresponds to TRBD1 (5 bases). Trimming took off 3 bases at V and 4 bases at J, with 19 bases between the two ends. Germline V CDR1 and CDR2: SGDLS, YYNGEE. The CDR3 loop spans 16 amino acids. The CDR3, as DNA: TGTGCCAGCAGCGCGGGGAGTGGAGGGAGGGGCACTGAAGCTTTCTTT. It translates to CASSAGSGGRGTEAFF.

The chain has TRBV7-9 and TRBJ2-4; 10 nucleotides line up with TRBD2. In germline, CDR1 is SEHNR, CDR2 FQNEAQ (reference sequence). The junction had 9 bases not matched to a gene; V was cut back by 1 base and J by 3 bases. This CDR3 is 18 amino acids long. CDR3 nucleotide sequence: TGTGCCAGCAGCTTAGAGTGGGCTAGCGGGAGCGTCAAAAACATTCAGTACTTC. Protein product: CASSLEWASGSVKNIQYF.

V is TRBV4-1 and J is TRBJ1-2; possible D gene TRBD1, 6 bases. V shed 3 bases and J shed 4 bases, with 15 bases lying between them. This CDR3 spans 15 amino acids. CDR1 and CDR2 (germline): MGHRA, YSYEKL. The CDR3 loop reads CASSHHGQIAYGYTF. As DNA, the CDR3 is TGCGCCAGCAGCCATCACGGACAGATCGCCTATGGCTACACCTTC.

The genes are TRBV7-2 and TRBJ2-2; TRBD2 matches 7 bases. CDR3 length equals 14 residues. The germline gives CDR1 SGHTA, CDR2 FQGNSA. Germline trimming cut 3 bases from V and 3 bases from J; bases unmatched to any gene: 1. In DNA, the CDR3 is TGTGCCAGCAGCTTTGCGGGAGACACCGGGGAGCTGTTTTTT. It is translated as CASSFAGDTGELFF.

The chain recombines TRBV7-9 with TRBJ2-7; D gene uncertain. Germline assignment: CDR1 SEHNR and CDR2 FQNEAQ (reference sequence). This CDR3 contains 14 residues. V shed 7 bases and J shed 2 bases, with 15 bases lying between them. The CDR3 protein is CASNTARSPYEQYF. DNA of the CDR3: TGTGCCAGCAACACAGCCAGGTCACCCTACGAGCAGTACTTC.

The rearrangement joins TRBV6-1 to TRBJ1-5; D is ambiguous. V was shortened by 0 bases and J by 2 bases, with 8 bases between the two germline ends. This CDR3 contains 15 residues. Germline assignment: CDR1 MNHNS and CDR2 SASEGT. The CDR3 nucleotides are TGTGCCAGCAGTGAAGCAGGGCGGGGCAATCAGCCCCAGCATTTT. Translating it yields CASSEAGRGNQPQHF.

As regards this clone: Within the sample, other DNA sequences also encode this same CDR3. This chain links TRBV19 with TRBJ2-1; 12 positions agree with TRBD2. This CDR3 is 15 amino acids long. In germline, CDR1 is LNHDA, CDR2 SQIVND (reference sequence). Trimming removed 6 bases from V and 7 bases from J; junction bases left unmatched: 7. The CDR3 protein is CASSPLAGGGNEQFF. The DNA for the CDR3 is TGTGCCAGTAGCCCACTAGCGGGAGGTGGGAATGAGCAGTTCTTC. The complete variable domain, with remaining parts taken from reference TRBV19 and TRBJ2-1, reads DGGITQSPKYLFRKEGQNVTLSCEQNLNHDAMYWYRQDPGQGLRLIYYSQIVNDFQKGDIAEGYSVSREKKESFPLTVTSAQKNPTAFYLCASSPLAGGGNEQFFGPGTRLTVL.

The V and J genes are TRBV7-9 and TRBJ2-5; 10 bases are a match to TRBD1. The V gene end was trimmed by 4 bases and the J gene end by 5 bases; junction bases not matched to a gene: 1. The CDR3 has 13 amino acids. Per germline, CDR1 SEHNR and CDR2 FQNEAQ (reference sequence). In DNA, the CDR3 is TGTGCCAGCAGCTCGGGACAGGGGGAGACCCAGTACTTC. It is translated as CASSSGQGETQYF.

The chain joins TRBV6-2 or TRBV6-3 to TRBJ2-5; 7 bases map to TRBD2. This CDR3 spans 14 amino acids. Trimming removed 2 bases from V and 5 bases from J; junction bases left unmatched: 5. The germline CDR1 and CDR2 sequences are MNHEY and SVGEGT. For the CDR3, the DNA is TGTGCCAGCAGTTACGGCGGGAGTGGGGAGACCCAGTACTTC. This gives the protein CASSYGGSGETQYF.

The CDR3 DNA is TGTGCCAGCAGGGGGGACAGAGGGGAAAAACTGTTTTTT. Residues: CASRGDRGEKLFF. This chain links TRBV6-7 with TRBJ1-4, with 7 bases matching TRBD1. TRBV6-7 is flagged as an ORF with uncertain function. The ends lost 6 bases at V and 8 bases at J; junction bases unmatched: 6. The CDR3 has 13 amino acids.

This rearrangement joins TRBV9 to TRBJ1-2, with D perhaps matching TRBD1 (6 bases). Trimming took 0 bases from V and 6 from J, leaving 21 bases between them. The V gene's germline CDR1 is SGDLS and CDR2 YYNGEE. The CDR3 covers 17 residues. CDR3 sequence reads: CASSVGGAGARVHGYTF. The CDR3 DNA follows: TGTGCCAGCAGCGTAGGAGGCGCGGGGGCGCGTGTCCATGGCTACACCTTC.

Written as DNA, the CDR3 is TGTGCCAGCAGCCAAGTACGAGGTGCCACTGAAGCTTTCTTT. Protein: CASSQVRGATEAFF. The chain couples TRBV3-1 (or the pseudogene TRBV3-2) to TRBJ1-1; unclear D gene. Trimming stripped 1 base from V and 4 bases from J, with 10 bases between. CDR1 is LGHDT and CDR2 is YNNKEL in the germline V gene (reference sequence). This CDR3 region has 14 residues.

Only a few counts were recorded for this clone. The V gene is TRBV5-4, the J gene TRBJ1-4; D not resolved. Trimming stripped 0 bases from V and 5 bases from J, with 5 bases between. CDR1 is SGHNT, CDR2 YYREEE, per germline (reference sequence). This CDR3 contains 13 residues. The CDR3 nucleotides read TGTGCCAGCAGCTTGGCAGGCAATGAAAAACTGTTTTTT. Amino acids: CASSLAGNEKLFF.

This chain uses TRBV5-5 with TRBJ2-1; D may be TRBD2 (6 bases). Trimming removed 7 bases from V and 5 bases from J, with 10 bases in between. This CDR3 comprises 12 residues. Germline V gene sequence: CDR1 SGHKS, CDR2 YYEKEE (reference sequence). The CDR3 region is CASSGLNNEQFF. The CDR3 DNA sequence: TGTGCCAGCTCGGGACTTAACAATGAGCAGTTCTTC.

The V gene is TRBV27, the J gene TRBJ2-2, with 12 bases fitting TRBD2. The length of the CDR3 is 15 residues. Germline-derived CDR1 and CDR2 are MNHEY and SMNVEV (reference sequence). The junction had 0 bases not matched to a gene; V was cut back by 6 bases and J by 1 base. This CDR3 reads CASRLAGGNTGELFF. The CDR3 DNA is TGTGCCAGCAGACTAGCGGGAGGGAACACCGGGGAGCTGTTTTTT.

The chain joins TRBV25-1 to TRBJ2-3; TRBD1 is a possible D gene (5 bases). In germline, CDR1 is MGHDK, CDR2 SYGVNS. Deletions cut 7 bases from V and 2 bases from J, with 10 bases between. This CDR3 comprises 13 residues. The CDR3 sequence: CASTGLLTDTQYF. Here the CDR3 DNA reads TGTGCCAGCACAGGGCTCCTCACAGATACGCAGTATTTT.

This chain's CDR3 is CASSEKGGNTEAFF. DNA of the CDR3: TGTGCCAGCAGTGAAAAAGGAGGGAACACTGAAGCTTTCTTT. The chain couples TRBV2 to TRBJ1-1; D gene uncertain. V was cut by 2 bases and J by 1 base, with 8 bases left in between. This CDR3 comprises 14 residues. Germline loops: CDR1 SNHLY, CDR2 FYNNEI.

The chain uses TRBV9 and TRBJ2-1, with D hard to call. Trimming pared 0 bases from V and 6 bases from J, leaving 13 bases between. The germline gives CDR1 SGDLS, CDR2 YYNGEE. This CDR3 spans 15 amino acids. The CDR3 reads CASSVASLVRNEQFF. CDR3 nucleotides: TGTGCCAGCAGCGTAGCTTCCCTAGTTCGCAATGAGCAGTTCTTC.

The J gene is TRBJ1-1, the V gene TRBV28; 11 nucleotides agree with TRBD1. The junction had 2 bases not matched to a gene; V was cut back by 3 bases and J by 5 bases. Germline loops: CDR1 MDHEN, CDR2 SYDVKM. This CDR3 has 14 amino acids. CDR3 region: CASSLGTGGTEAFF. CDR3 nucleotide sequence: TGTGCCAGCAGTTTGGGGACAGGGGGGACTGAAGCTTTCTTT.

This chain joins TRBV19 and TRBJ1-4; D not certain. The CDR3 runs 15 residues. Trimming took off 1 base at V and 0 bases at J, with 6 bases between the two ends. Germline-derived CDR1 and CDR2 are LNHDA and SQIVND (reference sequence). CDR3 in amino acids: CASSIAGTTNEKLFF. The CDR3 DNA reads as TGTGCCAGTAGTATAGCAGGAACAACTAATGAAAAACTGTTTTTT. Filled out from reference TRBV19 and TRBJ1-4, the complete variable domain reads DGGITQSPKYLFRKEGQNVTLSCEQNLNHDAMYWYRQDPGQGLRLIYYSQIVNDFQKGDIAEGYSVSREKKESFPLTVTSAQKNPTAFYLCASSIAGTTNEKLFFGSGTQLSVL.